The source of this TCR beta chain is a study of human T cells and chemical hapten exposure. Overall study: Patients, largely female, had alopecia areata, totalis or universalis.

TCRdb reprocessed the RACE reads with MiXCR, giving one entry per CDR3 protein. The sample consists of 65,000 to 90,000 distinct CDR3 sequences, 11% to 15% of them appearing once. Trimming removed 6 bases from V and 4 bases from J, with 15 bases in between. The length of the CDR3 is 14 residues. Time point of the sample: pre-sensitization, week 0. The treatment is: therapeutic diphenylcyclopropenone sensitization with weekly scalp DPC. The receptor was derived from a woman in her forties or fifties with alopecia areata. Some clones in this sample may be carry-over from other donors' samples. The input for sequencing was whole blood, taken in connection with sensitization to the hapten diphenylcyclopropenone (DPC). This chain connects TRBV12-3 or TRBV12-4 to TRBJ2-5; D unclear. The CDR3 spells CASRINIPTETQYF. The CDR3, as DNA: TGTGCCAGCAGAATCAACATACCCACAGAGACCCAGTACTTC.